The sequence of this T cell receptor (beta chain) was determined in a study of cytomegalovirus exposure and HLA in healthy donors. The CDR3 is 15 residues long. Trimming removed 0 bases at V and 2 bases at J, with 12 bases between. Per the germline V gene, CDR1 is SGHRS and CDR2 is YFSETQ. With 60 Vbeta and 13 Jbeta primers, the PCR was carried out. Assay: immunoSEQ multiplex PCR; the TCRdb copy retains only in-frame clones and omits some. The sample has some 170,000 clones, just under 80% seen once; the top ten hold roughly 9.7%. A note on this clone: The same CDR3 can be traced to other DNA sequences in this sample.

The chain joins TRBV5-1 to TRBJ2-7, with D maybe TRBD2 (6 bases). The TCR sequence derives from a young man in good health and CMV-seropositive. Material: PBMCs. The CDR3 reads CASSLELAGTYEQYF. The CDR3 nucleotides read TGCGCCAGCAGCTTGGAACTAGCCGGGACCTACGAGCAGTACTTC.